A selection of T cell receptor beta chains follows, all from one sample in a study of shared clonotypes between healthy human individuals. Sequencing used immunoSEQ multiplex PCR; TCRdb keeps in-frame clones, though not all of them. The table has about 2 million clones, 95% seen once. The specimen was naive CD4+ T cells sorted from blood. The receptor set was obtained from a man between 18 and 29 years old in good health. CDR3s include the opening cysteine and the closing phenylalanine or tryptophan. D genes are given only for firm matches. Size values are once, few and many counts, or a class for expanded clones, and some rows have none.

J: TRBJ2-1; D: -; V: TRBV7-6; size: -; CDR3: CASSPPPGGNEQFF; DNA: TGTGCCAGCAGCCCCCCGCCCGGAGGCAATGAGCAGTTCTTC
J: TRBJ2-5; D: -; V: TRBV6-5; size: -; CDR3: CASSYSETQYF; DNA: TGTGCCAGCAGTTATTCGGAGACCCAGTACTTC
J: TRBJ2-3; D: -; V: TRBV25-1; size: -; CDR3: CATDGGTDTQYF; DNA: TGTGCCACTGACGGGGGTACAGATACGCAGTATTTT
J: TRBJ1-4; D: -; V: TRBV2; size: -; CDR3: CASSEARQGGEKLFF; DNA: TGTGCCAGCAGTGAAGCTAGGCAGGGTGGTGAAAAACTGTTTTTT
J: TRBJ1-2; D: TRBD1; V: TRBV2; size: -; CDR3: CASSEATGATNYGYTF; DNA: TGTGCCAGCAGTGAAGCCACAGGGGCAACTAACTATGGCTACACCTTC
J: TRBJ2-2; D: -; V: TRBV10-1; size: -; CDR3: CASSDVKGGFNTGELFF; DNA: TGCGCCAGCAGTGATGTCAAAGGAGGATTCAACACCGGGGAGCTGTTTTTT
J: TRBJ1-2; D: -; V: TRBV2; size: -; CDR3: CASSAQGNGYTF; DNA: TGTGCCAGCAGCGCACAGGGCAATGGCTACACCTTC
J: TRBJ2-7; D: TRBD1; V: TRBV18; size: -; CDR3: CASSLDRGQDEQYF; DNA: TGTGCCAGCTCACTCGACAGGGGGCAGGACGAGCAGTACTTC
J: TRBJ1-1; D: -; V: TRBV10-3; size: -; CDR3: CAISESRNTEAFF; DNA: TGTGCCATCAGTGAGTCGAGAAACACTGAAGCTTTCTTT
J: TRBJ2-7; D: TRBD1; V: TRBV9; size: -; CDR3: CASSVAGTGAYEQYF; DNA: TGTGCCAGCAGCGTAGCGGGGACAGGGGCTTACGAGCAGTACTTC
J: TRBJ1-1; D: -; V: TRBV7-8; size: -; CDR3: CASSFGHPNTEAFF; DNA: TGTGCCAGCAGCTTCGGACACCCAAACACTGAAGCTTTCTTT
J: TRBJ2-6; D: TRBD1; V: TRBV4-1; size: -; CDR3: CASSQDRAGTGGSGANVLTF; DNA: TGCGCCAGCAGCCAAGATCGGGCCGGGACAGGGGGCTCTGGGGCCAACGTCCTGACTTTC
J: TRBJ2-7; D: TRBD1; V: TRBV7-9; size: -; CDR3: CASSLAGTGNDEQYF; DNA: TGTGCCAGCAGCTTAGCCGGGACAGGGAATGACGAGCAGTACTTC
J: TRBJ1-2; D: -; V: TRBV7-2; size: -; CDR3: CASSGRAGAVEGYTF; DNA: TGTGCCAGCAGCGGACGGGCGGGGGCTGTCGAGGGCTACACCTTC
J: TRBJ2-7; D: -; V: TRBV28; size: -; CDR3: CASRLDPYEQYF; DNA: TGTGCCAGCAGACTCGACCCCTACGAGCAGTACTTC
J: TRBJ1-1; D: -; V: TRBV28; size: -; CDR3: CASSFQPANTEAFF; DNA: TGTGCCAGCAGTTTTCAACCGGCGAACACTGAAGCTTTCTTT
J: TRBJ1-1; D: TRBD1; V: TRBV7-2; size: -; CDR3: CASSLDRGRAEAFF; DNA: TGTGCCAGCAGCTTAGACAGGGGGAGGGCTGAAGCTTTCTTT
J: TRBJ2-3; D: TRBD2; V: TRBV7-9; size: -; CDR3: CASSFQPGLAGGPSDTQYF; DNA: TGTGCCAGCAGCTTCCAACCGGGACTAGCGGGGGGGCCTTCAGATACGCAGTATTTT
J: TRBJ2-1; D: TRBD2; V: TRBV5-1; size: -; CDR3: CASSSLTSGREQFF; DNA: TGCGCCAGCAGCTCCCTGACTAGCGGCAGGGAGCAGTTCTTC
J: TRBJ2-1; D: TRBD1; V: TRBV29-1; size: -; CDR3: CSVEGFGQGAFGSYNEQFF; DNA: TGCAGCGTTGAAGGCTTCGGACAGGGGGCCTTTGGCTCCTACAATGAGCAGTTCTTC
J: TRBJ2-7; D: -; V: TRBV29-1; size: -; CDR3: CSVVRRGRALSYEQYF; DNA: TGCAGCGTTGTCAGAAGGGGCAGGGCCCTCTCCTACGAGCAGTACTTC
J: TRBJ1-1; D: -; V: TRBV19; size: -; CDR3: CASRSAGMNTEALF; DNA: TGTGCCAGTAGATCCGCAGGGATGAACACTGAAGCTCTCTTT
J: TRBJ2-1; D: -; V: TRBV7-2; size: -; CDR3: CASSLEGFYNEQFF; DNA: TGTGCCAGCAGCTTAGAAGGGTTCTACAATGAGCAGTTCTTC
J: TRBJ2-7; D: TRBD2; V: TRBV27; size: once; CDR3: CASSLGLAGWEGEQYF; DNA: TGTGCCAGCAGTTTAGGCCTAGCGGGATGGGAGGGAGAGCAGTACTTC
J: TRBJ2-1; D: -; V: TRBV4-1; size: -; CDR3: CASSQEAYNEQFF; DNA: TGCGCCAGCAGCCAAGAGGCCTACAATGAGCAGTTCTTC
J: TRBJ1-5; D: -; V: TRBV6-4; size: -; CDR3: CASSEAVGQPQHF; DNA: TGTGCCAGCAGTGAGGCGGTAGGACAGCCCCAGCATTTT
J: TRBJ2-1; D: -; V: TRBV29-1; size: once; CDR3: CSVEEFRPSFDEQFF; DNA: TGCAGCGTTGAAGAATTCCGTCCTAGCTTCGATGAGCAGTTCTTC
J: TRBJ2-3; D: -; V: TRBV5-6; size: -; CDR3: CASTGKALAQYF; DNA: TGTGCCAGCACGGGCAAGGCTTTAGCGCAGTATTTT
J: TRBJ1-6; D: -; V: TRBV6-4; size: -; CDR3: CASSVAGLNSPLHF; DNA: TGTGCCAGCAGTGTGGCAGGCCTTAATTCACCCCTCCACTTT
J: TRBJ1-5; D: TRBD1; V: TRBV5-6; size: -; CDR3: CASSRAGQTYSNQPQHF; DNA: TGTGCCAGCAGCCGAGCGGGACAGACTTATAGCAATCAGCCCCAGCATTTT
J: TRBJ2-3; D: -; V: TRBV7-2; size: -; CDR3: CAWGRSTDTQYF; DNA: TGTGCTTGGGGTCGTAGCACAGATACGCAGTATTTT
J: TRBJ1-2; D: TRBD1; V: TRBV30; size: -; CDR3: CAWENFQGEGYTF; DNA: TGTGCCTGGGAGAACTTCCAGGGGGAGGGCTACACCTTC
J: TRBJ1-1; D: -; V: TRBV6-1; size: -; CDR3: CASSAPFWVGTEAFF; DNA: TGTGCCAGCAGTGCCCCCTTTTGGGTGGGCACTGAAGCTTTCTTT
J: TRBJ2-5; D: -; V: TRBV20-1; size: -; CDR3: CSVYGQETQYF; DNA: TGCAGTGTATACGGACAAGAGACCCAGTACTTC
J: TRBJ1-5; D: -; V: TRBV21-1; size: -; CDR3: CASSPQRDKYSNQPQHF; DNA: TGTGCCAGCAGCCCCCAACGGGACAAGTATAGCAATCAGCCCCAGCATTTT
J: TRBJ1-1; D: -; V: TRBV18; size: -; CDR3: CASSKVSETEAFF; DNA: TGTGCCAGCTCCAAGGTTTCCGAGACTGAAGCTTTCTTT
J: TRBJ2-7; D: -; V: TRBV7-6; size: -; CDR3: CASSANRAEQYF; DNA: TGTGCCAGCAGCGCCAACAGGGCCGAGCAGTACTTC
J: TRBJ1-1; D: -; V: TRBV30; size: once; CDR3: CAWRFRRTLNTEAFF; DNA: TGTGCCTGGAGGTTTCGGAGGACCTTGAACACTGAAGCTTTCTTT
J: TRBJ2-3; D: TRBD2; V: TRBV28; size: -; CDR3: CASGTSGRDTQYF; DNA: TGTGCCAGTGGGACTAGCGGCCGAGATACGCAGTATTTT
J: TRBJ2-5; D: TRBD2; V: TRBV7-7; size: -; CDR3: CASSLGLAGKAETQYF; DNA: TGTGCTAGCAGCTTAGGACTAGCGGGCAAGGCAGAGACCCAGTACTTC
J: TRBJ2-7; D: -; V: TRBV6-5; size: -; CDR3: CASRSLGGGDEQYF; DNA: TGTGCCAGCAGGAGCTTAGGGGGCGGGGATGAGCAGTACTTC
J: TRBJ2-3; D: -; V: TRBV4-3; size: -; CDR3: CASSQEGQRDTQYF; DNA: TGCGCCAGCAGCCAGGAGGGCCAAAGAGATACGCAGTATTTT
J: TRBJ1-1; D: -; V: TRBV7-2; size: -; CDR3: CASSLVSSAAEAFF; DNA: TGTGCCAGCAGCTTAGTATCATCGGCTGCCGAAGCTTTCTTT
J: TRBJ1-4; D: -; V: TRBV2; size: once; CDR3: CASSGGGMKREKLFF; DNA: TGTGCCAGCAGTGGGGGAGGGATGAAGAGAGAAAAACTGTTTTTT
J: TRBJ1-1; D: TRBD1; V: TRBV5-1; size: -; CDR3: CASSLLTGSIEAFF; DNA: TGCGCCAGCAGCTTATTGACAGGGAGTATAGAAGCTTTCTTT
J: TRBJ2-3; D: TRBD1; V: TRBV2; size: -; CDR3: CASSEILDRADTQYF; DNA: TGTGCCAGCAGTGAGATTTTGGACAGGGCAGATACGCAGTATTTT
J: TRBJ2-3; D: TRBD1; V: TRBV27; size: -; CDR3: CASSLGQVSADTQYF; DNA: TGTGCCAGCAGTTTAGGACAGGTCTCCGCAGATACGCAGTATTTT
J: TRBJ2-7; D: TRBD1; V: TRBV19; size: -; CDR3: CASSTGTVSSYEQYF; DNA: TGTGCCAGTAGTACAGGGACAGTATCCTCCTACGAGCAGTACTTC
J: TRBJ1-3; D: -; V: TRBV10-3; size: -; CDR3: CAISDFGVAGNTIYF; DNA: TGTGCCATCAGTGATTTCGGGGTAGCTGGAAACACCATATATTTT